What follows is one TCR beta chain and its context. Only in-frame clones appear in the TCRdb table, and some are missing; sequencing was by immunoSEQ multiplex PCR. The data hold 950,000 to 1,200,000 clones, with 70% to 80% observed a single time. CDR1 and CDR2 (germline): SEHNR, FQNEAQ (reference sequence). Trimming pared 3 bases from V and 7 bases from J, leaving 15 bases between. The CDR3 runs to 14 residues. These data belong to a study of shared clonotypes between healthy human individuals. The sequence was collected from a man aged 18 to 30 in good health. Some clones in this sample may be carry-over from other donors' samples. V usage is TRBV7-9 and J usage is TRBJ2-5, with D maybe TRBD1 (6 bases). The sequenced material came from memory CD4+ T cells from PBMCs. Sample subset: CD45RA-negative fraction. The CDR3: CASSFTGRGGTQYF. In DNA form, the CDR3 reads TGTGCCAGCAGCTTTACAGGGCGCGGCGGGACCCAGTACTTC.